The source of this TCR beta chain is a study of technical replicates of blood from a few donors. Sequencing used immunoSEQ multiplex PCR; TCRdb keeps in-frame clones, though not all of them. The sample consists of tens of thousands of clones, 70% to 90% of them appearing once. The sequenced material came from PBMCs. This TCR was recovered from a human donor in good health. Some clones in this sample may be carry-over from other donors' samples.

The CDR3 DNA reads as TGTGCCACCCAAACAGGGTCCGGGGAGCTGTTTTTT. Residues: CATQTGSGELFF. The V call is TRBV9, the J call TRBJ2-2, with a tentative D call TRBD1 (6 bases). The CDR3 length is 12 residues. V was pared by 9 bases and J by 6 bases, with 12 bases between. CDR1 and CDR2 from the germline V gene are SGDLS and YYNGEE.